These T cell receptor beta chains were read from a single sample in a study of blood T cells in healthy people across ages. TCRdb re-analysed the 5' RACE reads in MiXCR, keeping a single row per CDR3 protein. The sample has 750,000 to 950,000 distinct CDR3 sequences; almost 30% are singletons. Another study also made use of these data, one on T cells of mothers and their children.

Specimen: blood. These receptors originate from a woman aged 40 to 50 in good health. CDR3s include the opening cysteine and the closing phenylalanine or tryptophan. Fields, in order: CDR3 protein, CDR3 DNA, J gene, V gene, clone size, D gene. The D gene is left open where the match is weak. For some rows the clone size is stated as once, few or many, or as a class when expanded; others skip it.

cdr3_aa: CASSLDWDRRYEQYF; cdr3_nt: TGCGCCAGCAGCTTGGATTGGGACAGGAGGTACGAGCAGTACTTC; j_call: TRBJ2-7; v_call: TRBV5-1; clone_size: few; d_call: TRBD1
cdr3_aa: CASSFRQSPNQPQHF; cdr3_nt: TGTGCCAGCAGTTTCAGACAGTCCCCCAATCAGCCCCAGCATTTT; j_call: TRBJ1-5; v_call: TRBV12-3/TRBV12-4; clone_size: .; d_call: .
cdr3_aa: CASTFTGGSDQPQHF; cdr3_nt: TGTGCCAGCACTTTTACAGGGGGCAGCGATCAGCCCCAGCATTTT; j_call: TRBJ1-5; v_call: TRBV6-1; clone_size: .; d_call: TRBD1
cdr3_aa: CASSQDGQIDPYEQYF; cdr3_nt: TGCGCCAGCAGCCAAGATGGACAGATAGACCCCTACGAGCAGTACTTC; j_call: TRBJ2-7; v_call: TRBV4-3; clone_size: .; d_call: .
cdr3_aa: CASSPRTEYGYTF; cdr3_nt: TGTGCCAGCTCACCGAGGACGGAGTATGGCTACACCTTC; j_call: TRBJ1-2; v_call: TRBV18; clone_size: few; d_call: .
cdr3_aa: CASSQDRQGPNSYNSSLHF; cdr3_nt: TGCGCCAGCAGCCAAGATCGACAGGGCCCTAACTCTTATAATTCATCCCTCCACTTT; j_call: TRBJ1-6; v_call: TRBV4-1; clone_size: once; d_call: TRBD1
cdr3_aa: CASSGSGTGGLHGYTF; cdr3_nt: TGTGCCAGCAGTGGATCCGGGACAGGGGGCCTTCATGGCTACACCTTC; j_call: TRBJ1-2; v_call: TRBV25-1; clone_size: few; d_call: TRBD1
cdr3_aa: CSVPLQGAVNEQYF; cdr3_nt: TGCAGCGTACCCCTACAGGGGGCGGTCAACGAGCAGTACTTC; j_call: TRBJ2-7; v_call: TRBV29-1; clone_size: many; d_call: TRBD1
cdr3_aa: CASSYRQGGQPQHF; cdr3_nt: TGTGCCAGCAGCTACCGACAGGGCGGTCAGCCCCAGCATTTT; j_call: TRBJ1-5; v_call: TRBV7-2; clone_size: many; d_call: TRBD1
cdr3_aa: CASSLRGASTDTQYF; cdr3_nt: TGTGCCAGCAGCTTGCGGGGGGCCTCCACAGATACGCAGTATTTT; j_call: TRBJ2-3; v_call: TRBV7-9; clone_size: many; d_call: TRBD2
cdr3_aa: CASSTNPGLSYNEQFF; cdr3_nt: TGTGCCAGCAGCACCAACCCGGGCCTCTCCTACAATGAGCAGTTCTTC; j_call: TRBJ2-1; v_call: TRBV7-3; clone_size: many; d_call: .
cdr3_aa: CAWVTGNTRGTQYF; cdr3_nt: TGTGCCTGGGTTACAGGGAACACACGGGGGACCCAGTACTTC; j_call: TRBJ2-5; v_call: TRBV30; clone_size: .; d_call: .
cdr3_aa: CSARYFLGQGISGANVLTF; cdr3_nt: TGCAGTGCTAGATATTTCTTGGGACAGGGGATTTCTGGGGCCAACGTCCTGACTTTC; j_call: TRBJ2-6; v_call: TRBV20-1; clone_size: once; d_call: TRBD1
cdr3_aa: CASSNGESNQPQHF; cdr3_nt: TGTGCCAGCAGCAACGGGGAGAGCAATCAGCCCCAGCATTTT; j_call: TRBJ1-5; v_call: TRBV7-2; clone_size: few; d_call: .
cdr3_aa: CAISGRDEQYF; cdr3_nt: TGTGCCATCAGTGGACGGGACGAGCAGTACTTC; j_call: TRBJ2-7; v_call: TRBV10-3; clone_size: many; d_call: .
cdr3_aa: CSARRLESEAFF; cdr3_nt: TGCAGTGCTAGAAGACTTGAATCTGAAGCTTTCTTT; j_call: TRBJ1-1; v_call: TRBV20-1; clone_size: few; d_call: .
cdr3_aa: CASTPRDRGPDTQYF; cdr3_nt: TGTGCCAGCACTCCCCGGGACAGGGGGCCCGATACGCAGTATTTT; j_call: TRBJ2-3; v_call: TRBV12-3/TRBV12-4; clone_size: few; d_call: TRBD1
cdr3_aa: CASSLDLVPNQPQHF; cdr3_nt: TGTGCCAGCAGTCTCGACTTGGTTCCCAATCAGCCCCAGCATTTT; j_call: TRBJ1-5; v_call: TRBV7-9; clone_size: few; d_call: .